What follows are 16 T cell receptor beta chains derived from one specimen sequenced in a study of neurological immune-mediated disorders. TCRdb ran MiXCR on the 5' RACE reads and lists one entry per CDR3 protein. Seen here are approximately 100,000 distinct CDR3 sequences, 3.5% observed once, and the top ten hold 5.5% to 6.5%. Sequencing was done on a sample of PBMCs. Receptors were obtained from a woman under 30 with multiple sclerosis.

This clonotype was counted ten times or more. The chain employs TRBV4-1 and TRBJ1-1; 7 nucleotides align to TRBD1. The CDR3 has 14 residues. V shed 7 bases, J shed 4 bases, and the junction held 9 bases outside the gene matches. Germline CDR1 MGHRA, CDR2 YSYEKL. Written as DNA, the CDR3 is TGCGCCAGCAACACCCCGGAGGGGGCCACTGAAGCTTTCTTT. Translating gives CASNTPEGATEAFF.

This clonotype was seen ten or more times. The chain joins TRBV2 to TRBJ1-5, with D unclear. Trimming took off 7 bases at V and 6 bases at J, with 16 bases between the two ends. The CDR3 spans 14 residues. CDR1 is SNHLY, CDR2 FYNNEI, per germline. The CDR3 nucleotides read TGTGCCAGCATGCAGCAGACTTTTGGTCAGCCCCAGCATTTT. This sequence encodes CASMQQTFGQPQHF.

As regards this clonotype: Given a much more abundant clone one base away, this may be a read error. The V and J genes are TRBV5-1 and TRBJ2-1; D perhaps matches TRBD2 (6 bases). Germline loops: CDR1 SGHRS, CDR2 YFSETQ. CDR3 length: 12 amino acids. V was pared by 5 bases and J by 11 bases, with 14 bases between. The CDR3 region is CASRPWGGKQFF. The CDR3 DNA sequence: TGCGCCAGCAGGCCTTGGGGAGGCAAGCAGTTCTTC.

This clonotype appeared many times. The chain has TRBV28 and TRBJ1-1, with D hard to call. The CDR3 length is 15 residues. Trimming removed 3 bases at V and 4 bases at J, with 15 bases between. CDR1 and CDR2 (germline): MDHEN, SYDVKM. For the CDR3, the DNA is TGTGCCAGCAGTTTGGTGGGGTTGAGGGCCACTGAAGCTTTCTTT. Encoded protein: CASSLVGLRATEAFF.

This clonotype was observed at least ten times. The rearrangement joins TRBV11-2 to TRBJ2-1; TRBD1 matches 8 bases. The CDR3 consists of 13 residues. Unmatched junction bases numbered 9, after V lost 6 bases and J lost 11 bases. Germline V gene sequence: CDR1 SGHAT, CDR2 FQNNGV. CDR3 in amino acids: CASRVGGQGQQFF. The CDR3 nucleotides are TGTGCCAGCAGAGTGGGCGGACAGGGCCAGCAGTTCTTC.

This clonotype has ten or more counts. This rearrangement joins TRBV5-1 to TRBJ2-5; 10 bases are a match to TRBD2. V was clipped by 0 bases and J by 5 bases; unmatched bases: 10. Germline CDR1 SGHRS, CDR2 YFSETQ. The CDR3 runs 17 residues. CDR3 in amino acids: CASSLGSSGSLRETQYF. DNA for the CDR3: TGCGCCAGCAGCTTGGGGTCTAGCGGGAGCCTTCGGGAGACCCAGTACTTC.

CDR3 DNA sequence: TGCAGTGCCTTCCACGCTCGGAAGAGAGACACTGAAGCTTTCTTT. Its protein is CSAFHARKRDTEAFF. The V call is TRBV20-1, the J call TRBJ1-1; D not certain. Trimming pared 6 bases from V and 3 bases from J, leaving 20 bases between. Per germline, CDR1 DFQATT and CDR2 SNEGSKA (reference sequence). This CDR3 comprises 15 residues.

This clonotype was counted many times. The chain combines TRBV6-5 with TRBJ2-2; no clear D. Germline CDR1 MNHEY, CDR2 SVGAGI. The V end lost 0 bases, the J end lost 4 bases, and 12 bases lay between the germline ends. This CDR3 has 16 residues. CDR3 in DNA: TGTGCCAGCAGTTACTCGATGGGGTCGGCCACCGGGGAGCTGTTTTTT. This gives the protein CASSYSMGSATGELFF.

About this clonotype itself: At one boundary the junction diverges from the germline segment, which might be a read error. The rearrangement uses TRBV28 and TRBJ2-7; 7 bases align to TRBD1. Germline V gene lookup returns CDR1 MDHEN and CDR2 SYDVKM. There are 11 residues in the CDR3. The CDR3 spells CASSTSTGFFF. The CDR3 DNA is TGTGCCAGCAGTACATCGACAGGGTTTTTCTTC.

Only a few counts were recorded for this clonotype. One base away lies a much larger clone, so this may be a sequencing read error. CDR3 in DNA: TGCAGCGTTGGTTTGGGGGTGGATCAGCACCAGCATTTT. The encoded protein is CSVGLGVDQHQHF. J is TRBJ1-5 and V is TRBV29-1; weak D call: TRBD1 (5 bases). The CDR3 length is 13 residues. CDR1 is SQVTM and CDR2 is ANQGSEA in the germline V gene.

The sample holds many counts of this clonotype. The chain couples TRBV15 to TRBJ2-7; 8 bases are shared with TRBD2. J was trimmed by 0 bases and V by 3 bases; bases with no gene match: 4. CDR1 and CDR2 from the germline V gene are LNHNV and YYDKDF (reference sequence). The CDR3 is 15 amino acids. The CDR3 loop is CATSRERGSSYEQYF. CDR3 nucleotides: TGTGCCACCAGCAGGGAGCGGGGGAGCTCCTACGAGCAGTACTTC.

This clonotype occurred many times. V gene TRBV20-1 combines with J gene TRBJ2-3; 8 bases agree with TRBD2. Germline V gene data show CDR1 as DFQATT and CDR2 as SNEGSKA (reference sequence). The V gene end was trimmed by 3 bases and the J gene end by 3 bases; junction bases not matched to a gene: 11. This CDR3 comprises 16 residues. The CDR3 DNA follows: TGCAGTGCTAGGGGTATAGCGGGATGGGGGACAGATACGCAGTATTTT. Translating it yields CSARGIAGWGTDTQYF.

This clonotype was detected many times. The chain recombines TRBV5-1 with TRBJ2-1; D not resolved. Germline-derived CDR1 and CDR2 are SGHRS and YFSETQ. The CDR3 extends over 13 amino acids. V was clipped by 0 bases and J by 7 bases, with 8 bases between them. In nucleotides, the CDR3 is TGCGCCAGCAGCTTGGAGCCGTTTAATGAGCAGTTCTTC. Amino acids: CASSLEPFNEQFF.

This clonotype was seen ten or more times. This chain's CDR3 is CASSGQGWDIQYF. Here the CDR3 DNA reads TGTGCCAGCAGTGGGCAGGGGTGGGATATCCAGTACTTC. The chain combines TRBV2 with TRBJ2-5; D might be TRBD1 (6 bases). Germline CDR1 is SNHLY and CDR2 is FYNNEI. V lost 4 bases, J lost 10 bases, and 16 bases lay in between. CDR3 length equals 13 residues.

This clonotype was counted ten times or more. The chain uses TRBV20-1 and TRBJ1-5; a possible D gene is TRBD1 (6 bases). This CDR3 has 12 amino acids. The V end was cut by 5 bases, the J end by 6 bases, with 11 bases between. The germline gives CDR1 DFQATT, CDR2 SNEGSKA (reference sequence). The CDR3 DNA reads TGCAGTGCTTATCCCAGGGGTCAGCCCCAGCATTTT. It yields the protein CSAYPRGQPQHF.

This clonotype was seen a single time. Here the CDR3 DNA reads TGCAGCGCAAGCGACTTGAACACTGAAGCTTTCTTT. Amino acid sequence: CSASDLNTEAFF. This chain uses TRBV29-1 with TRBJ1-1; no definite D call. The V gene lost 7 bases and the J gene lost 0 bases, with 9 bases spanning the gap. This CDR3 is built from 12 residues. In germline, CDR1 is SQVTM, CDR2 ANQGSEA.